This entry lists 31 T cell receptor beta chains sequenced from one sample in a study of blood T cells in healthy people across ages. The use of a sample-barcoded 5' primer and a J-beta primer mix characterized a second PCR of roughly 7 to 12 cycles. TCRdb reprocessed the 5' RACE reads with MiXCR, giving one entry per CDR3 protein. Of 750,000 to 950,000 distinct CDR3 sequences listed, roughly 29% were seen once; the top ten hold 10%. The same sample was also studied in work on T cells of mothers and their children.

The sample comprised blood. Receptors originate from a woman between 40 and 50 years old in good health.

This clonotype was recorded a few times. The V and J genes are TRBV28 and TRBJ2-4; possible D gene TRBD1, 6 bases. With 3 bases removed from V and 2 bases from J, the gap between germline ends came to 11 bases. Germline V gene lookup returns CDR1 MDHEN and CDR2 SYDVKM. This CDR3 is 15 amino acids long. The CDR3 region is CASSFRGGTKNIQYF. The DNA of the CDR3 is TGTGCCAGCAGTTTCAGGGGCGGAACCAAAAACATTCAGTACTTC.

There are a few counts of this clonotype. The chain recombines TRBV28 with TRBJ2-5; 7 bases are a match to TRBD1. Germline V gene data show CDR1 as MDHEN and CDR2 as SYDVKM. The CDR3 contains 14 residues. V lost 2 bases and J lost 11; bases outside the gene matches: 11. CDR3: CASSLPTGQEMQYF. As DNA, the CDR3 is TGTGCCAGCAGTTTACCAACTGGACAGGAGATGCAGTACTTC.

This chain connects TRBV9 to TRBJ2-3; 8 bases line up with TRBD1. Per germline, CDR1 SGDLS and CDR2 YYNGEE. Trimming cost V 0 bases and J 3 bases; bases outside gene matches: 6. CDR3 length equals 16 residues. CDR3 sequence reads: CASSVGQGAQTDTQYF. Written as DNA, the CDR3 is TGTGCCAGCAGCGTAGGCCAGGGGGCGCAAACAGATACGCAGTATTTT.

The J gene is TRBJ1-6, the V gene TRBV7-2; D is ambiguous. V was clipped by 2 bases and J by 8 bases, with 19 bases between them. Germline lookup yields CDR1 SGHTA and CDR2 FQGNSA. This CDR3 contains 17 residues. The DNA of the CDR3 is TGTGCCAGCAGCTTATCTTCCATGGACCTCACATATTCACCCCTCCACTTT. Translated, it gives CASSLSSMDLTYSPLHF.

J is TRBJ2-4 and V is TRBV7-2; TRBD1 matches 8 bases. The J call is uncertain, as TRBJ2-5 better fits the DNA end. CDR1 is SGHTA and CDR2 is FQGNSA in the germline V gene. The CDR3 length is 14 residues. In nucleotides, the CDR3 is TGTGCCAGCAGCCCTGGACAGGGCTGCGAGACCCAGTACTTC. Amino acid sequence: CASSPGQGCETQYF.

The chain couples TRBV5-1 to TRBJ1-2; unclear D gene. The CDR3 contains 14 residues. The germline V and J ends were trimmed by 1 base and 3 bases, with 10 bases remaining between them. Per the germline V gene, CDR1 is SGHRS and CDR2 is YFSETQ. The CDR3 DNA reads TGCGCCAGCAGCTTGAGCAATGGAGACTATGGCTACACCTTC. Protein: CASSLSNGDYGYTF.

This clonotype was recorded at least ten times. The chain uses TRBV5-1 and TRBJ2-1, with 10 bases aligning to TRBD1. V lost 4 bases and J lost 8; bases outside the gene matches: 12. This CDR3 region has 16 residues. Germline CDR1 SGHRS, CDR2 YFSETQ. CDR3 in DNA: TGCGCCAGCAGCCTAACCGGGGGGACAGGGGTCCATGAGCAGTTCTTC. It codes for CASSLTGGTGVHEQFF.

Regarding this clonotype: The CDR3 end shows no conserved phenylalanine or tryptophan, and so a read error is likely. The gene calls are TRBV29-1 and TRBJ2-2; D call uncertain. CDR1 SQVTM and CDR2 ANQGSEA come from the germline V gene. CDR3 length equals 14 residues. As DNA, the CDR3 is TGCAGCGTTGGACCTAACAGCGACACCGGTGAGCTGTTTCTT. Translation: CSVGPNSDTGELFL.

About this clonotype itself: A read error may account for a junction end that differs from germline. This chain links TRBV10-3 with TRBJ1-2, with 10 bases aligning to TRBD1. Per germline, CDR1 ENHRY and CDR2 SYGVKD. The CDR3 extends over 17 amino acids. The CDR3 loop is CAISESPRDRGGYDYTF. Here the CDR3 DNA reads TGTGCCATCAGTGAGTCCCCCCGGGACAGGGGAGGCTATGACTACACCTTC.

This clonotype was detected many times. The rearrangement uses TRBV6-4 and TRBJ2-5, with TRBD2 matching over 11 bases. The CDR3 is 14 amino acids. J lost 2 bases, V lost 4 bases, and 0 bases had no gene match. Germline loops: CDR1 MRHNA, CDR2 SNTAGT. The CDR3 DNA is TGTGCCAGCAGTGCTAGCGGGGGGCAAGAGACCCAGTACTTC. It codes for CASSASGGQETQYF.

The rearrangement joins TRBV2 to TRBJ2-3; D might be TRBD2 (6 bases). Germline CDR1 reads SNHLY; CDR2 reads FYNNEI. The CDR3 consists of 16 residues. V was cut by 2 bases and J by 3 bases, with 15 bases left in between. In DNA form, the CDR3 reads TGTGCCAGCAGTGAAATTACGATTGCGGGGACAGATACGCAGTATTTT. Protein: CASSEITIAGTDTQYF.

This clonotype has more than one count but fewer than ten. This sequence joins TRBV6-5 and TRBJ2-7; D is possibly TRBD2 (6 bases). CDR3 length: 14 residues. V was pared by 2 bases and J by 6 bases, with 14 bases between. The germline CDR1 and CDR2 sequences are MNHEY and SVGAGI. CDR3 region: CASSYRQGGFEQYF. For the CDR3, the DNA is TGTGCCAGCAGTTACCGGCAGGGAGGATTCGAGCAGTACTTC.

This clonotype was seen at least ten times. CDR3 DNA sequence: TGTGCCAGCAGGATCAGGGATTTTCGCGGCTACACCTTC. Its protein is CASRIRDFRGYTF. The chain has TRBV28 and TRBJ1-2; D possibly corresponds to TRBD1 (5 bases). CDR1 is MDHEN, CDR2 SYDVKM, per germline. Trimming cost V 6 bases and J 8 bases, with 16 bases left between them. The CDR3 runs to 13 residues.

Comments on this clonotype: Possible read error: a much larger clone is one base away. V is TRBV20-1 and J is TRBJ2-7; 8 bases fit TRBD2. After removal of 2 bases from V and 3 bases from J, the junction contained 9 bases not matched to a gene. The CDR3 has 15 amino acids. The V gene's germline CDR1 is DFQATT and CDR2 SNEGSKA (reference sequence). The CDR3 here is CSARPREGLGYEQYF. CDR3 DNA: TGCAGTGCTAGACCCCGGGAGGGGCTTGGCTACGAGCAGTACTTC.

This clonotype was seen more than once but under ten times. The chain is built from TRBV30 and TRBJ1-2; a possible D gene is TRBD1 (5 bases). This CDR3 comprises 11 residues. Trimming removed 5 bases at V and 2 bases at J, with 6 bases between. From germline, CDR1 is GTSNPN and CDR2 SVGIG (reference sequence). Here the CDR3 DNA reads TGTGCCTGGGGACAAAACTATGGCTACACCTTC. Translated: CAWGQNYGYTF.

This clonotype was seen at least ten times. V and J are TRBV28 and TRBJ2-7; D may be TRBD1 (7 bases). The germline V gene has CDR1 MDHEN and CDR2 SYDVKM. The V end was cut by 8 bases, the J end by 4 bases, with 15 bases between. The CDR3 length is 13 residues. CDR3 amino acids: CASAGGLGYEQYF. The CDR3, as DNA: TGTGCCAGCGCAGGGGGGCTCGGATACGAGCAGTACTTC.

Regarding this clonotype: One end of the junction does not line up with germline, which may come from a read error. V and J are TRBV5-1 and TRBJ2-2; the match to TRBD2 covers 7 bases. The CDR3 spans 16 residues. The germline V gene encodes CDR1 SGHRS and CDR2 YFSETQ. CDR3 bases: TGCGCCAGCAGCACGACGGGACTACCACGAGGCGGGAAGCTGTTTTTT. Translating gives CASSTTGLPRGGKLFF.

This clonotype has more than one count but fewer than ten. The CDR3 loop reads CASSSSVTGGLGEKLFF. CDR3 bases: TGTGCCAGCAGCTCCTCGGTGACAGGGGGCTTAGGCGAAAAACTGTTTTTT. The chain carries TRBV7-2 and TRBJ1-4; 10 bases are shared with TRBD1. With 4 bases clipped from V and 8 bases from J, the junction kept 13 bases outside the gene matches. This CDR3 is built from 17 residues. The germline gives CDR1 SGHTA, CDR2 FQGNSA.

This clonotype showed up just a few times. J is TRBJ1-1 and V is TRBV2, with D possibly being TRBD1 (5 bases). The CDR3 is made up of 13 amino acids. V lost 7 bases and J 5 bases, leaving 14 bases between the germline ends. Looked up from germline, CDR1 is SNHLY and CDR2 is FYNNEI. CDR3 nucleotide sequence: TGTGCCAGCACGAGGGGTTTGTTGACTGAAGCTTTCTTT. Translating it yields CASTRGLLTEAFF.

This clonotype has a count of ten or more. Relative to the germline gene, one junction end is altered; a read error may explain this. V and J are TRBV3-1 and TRBJ2-7; D is uncertain. CDR1 is LGHDT and CDR2 is YNNKEL in the germline V gene (reference sequence). The length of the CDR3 is 13 residues. The CDR3 DNA is TGCGCCAGCAGCCAAGATAGGGCATACGAGCAGTACTTC. Translated, it gives CASSQDRAYEQYF.

This clonotype was counted many times. This chain links TRBV2 with TRBJ2-6, with D maybe TRBD1 (5 bases). V shed 7 bases and J shed 0 bases, with 10 bases lying between them. Germline V gene data show CDR1 as SNHLY and CDR2 as FYNNEI. This CDR3 has 15 amino acids. The CDR3 region has the DNA TGTGCCAGCACAGGGCAAAGCTCTGGGGCCAACGTCCTGACTTTC. This gives the protein CASTGQSSGANVLTF.

The table lists this clonotype with many counts. V is TRBV7-7 and J is TRBJ2-5; TRBD2 might be the D (7 bases). Germline assignment: CDR1 SSHAT and CDR2 FNYEAQ (reference sequence). The V and J ends lost 5 bases and 0 bases respectively, with 16 bases between them. The CDR3 is made up of 16 amino acids. The DNA of the CDR3 is TGTGCCAGCAGCCAAGGATCGGGGGGCTACCAAGAGACCCAGTACTTC. This codes for CASSQGSGGYQETQYF.

For this clonotype: A much larger clone sits a single nucleotide away, making a read error possible. V gene TRBV7-2 combines with J gene TRBJ1-1; a weak D match, TRBD1 (5 bases). The length of the CDR3 is 17 residues. The germline gives CDR1 SGHTA, CDR2 FQGNSA. Written as DNA, the CDR3 is TGTGCCAGCGGCTTAGCGGGGCGTAGGATTGGGAACACTGAAGCTTTCTTT. Protein sequence: CASGLAGRRIGNTEAFF. The variable domain in full, completed from reference TRBV7-2 and TRBJ1-1, reads GAGVSQSPSNKVTEKGKDVELRCDPISGHTALYWYRQSLGQGLEFLIYFQGNSAPDKSGLPSDRFSAERTGGSVSTLTIQRTQQEDSAVYLCASGLAGRRIGNTEAFFGQGTRLTVV.

The table lists this clonotype with a few counts. The chain employs TRBV27 and TRBJ1-2, with 11 bases fitting TRBD1. After removal of 5 bases from V and 8 bases from J, the junction contained 7 bases not matched to a gene. The CDR3 is made up of 14 amino acids. Germline CDR1 reads MNHEY; CDR2 reads SMNVEV (reference sequence). The CDR3 is CASSPRTGGGGYTF. In nucleotides, the CDR3 is TGTGCCAGCAGTCCCCGGACAGGGGGCGGAGGCTACACCTTC.

This clonotype has a count of ten or more. The chain has TRBV7-2 and TRBJ2-7; 7 bases agree with TRBD1. V lost 4 bases, J lost 0 bases, and 6 bases stayed unmatched. This CDR3 is 15 amino acids long. Germline-derived CDR1 and CDR2 are SGHTA and FQGNSA. The CDR3 DNA follows: TGTGCCAGCAGCTACGGACAGGATAGCTCCTACGAGCAGTACTTC. It encodes CASSYGQDSSYEQYF.

The chain has TRBV4-1 and TRBJ1-5; 10 bases match TRBD1. The germline V gene has CDR1 MGHRA and CDR2 YSYEKL. The length of the CDR3 is 14 residues. Trimming cost V 5 bases and J 7 bases; bases outside gene matches: 5. The CDR3 is CASSRDRGGQPQHF. CDR3 coding DNA: TGCGCCAGCAGCAGGGACAGGGGAGGCCAGCCCCAGCATTTT.

This clonotype was observed at least ten times. The genes are TRBV9 and TRBJ1-2; D may be TRBD1 (5 bases). V dropped 3 bases and J dropped 3 bases, with 12 bases sitting between them. The CDR3 is 14 residues long. CDR1 and CDR2 from the germline V gene are SGDLS and YYNGEE. In DNA form, the CDR3 reads TGTGCCAGCAGCGGTCGGCAGGGACACTATGGCTACACCTTC. Its protein is CASSGRQGHYGYTF.

This clonotype has just a few counts. The chain joins TRBV7-8 to TRBJ2-3; TRBD2 matches 12 bases. The V and J ends lost 7 bases and 5 bases, in that order; junction bases with no gene match: 7. The CDR3 has 15 residues. Germline V gives CDR1 SGHVS, CDR2 FQNEAQ. In nucleotides, the CDR3 is TGTGCCAGCAACCCGACTAGCGGGGGTCTAGATACGCAGTATTTT. Its protein product is CASNPTSGGLDTQYF.

A few counts support this clonotype. The rearrangement joins TRBV3-1 to TRBJ2-1, with TRBD2 identical over 9 bases. CDR3 length: 16 residues. With 4 bases clipped from V and 5 bases from J, the junction kept 9 bases outside the gene matches. CDR1 and CDR2 (germline): LGHDT, YNNKEL (reference sequence). The CDR3 bases are TGTGCCAGCAGCCCCTATCCGGGACTAGCCCACAATGAGCAGTTCTTC. It specifies CASSPYPGLAHNEQFF.

This sequence joins TRBV19 and TRBJ1-2; D unclear. The CDR3 contains 13 residues. Trimming took off 10 bases at V and 0 bases at J, with 12 bases between the two ends. Germline CDR1 is LNHDA and CDR2 is SQIVND (reference sequence). The CDR3 loop is CATKDKSNYGYTF. DNA of the CDR3: TGTGCCACCAAAGACAAGTCTAACTATGGCTACACCTTC.

As regards this clonotype: One junction end disagrees with the germline gene, perhaps due to a read error. The V and J genes are TRBV12-3 or TRBV12-4 and TRBJ2-5, with D tentatively TRBD1 (5 bases). The J call is in doubt because the DNA end fits TRBJ2-7 better. This CDR3 spans 12 amino acids. CDR3 sequence: CASSQGSCEQYF. The CDR3 DNA reads as TGTGCCAGCAGCCAGGGATCCTGCGAGCAGTACTTC.